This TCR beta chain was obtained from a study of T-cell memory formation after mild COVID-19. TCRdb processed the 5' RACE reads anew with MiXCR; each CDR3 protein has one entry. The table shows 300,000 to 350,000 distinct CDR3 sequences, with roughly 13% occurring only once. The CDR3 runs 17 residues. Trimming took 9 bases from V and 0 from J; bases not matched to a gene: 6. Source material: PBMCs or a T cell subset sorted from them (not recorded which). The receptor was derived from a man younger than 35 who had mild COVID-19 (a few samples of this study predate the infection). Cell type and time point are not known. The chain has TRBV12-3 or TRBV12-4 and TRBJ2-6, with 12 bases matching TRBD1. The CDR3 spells CASAGQGAFSGANVLTF. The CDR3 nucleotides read TGTGCCAGTGCGGGACAGGGGGCTTTCTCTGGGGCCAACGTCCTGACTTTC.